These T cell receptor beta chains were read from a single sample in a study of T cells in Graves' hyperthyroidism and ophthalmopathy. TCRdb itself ran the multiplex PCR reads through MiXCR, one entry per CDR3 protein. The sample carries roughly 700,000 distinct CDR3 sequences, under 45% recorded once. The sample taken for sequencing was blood. Every receptor here comes from a woman aged 40 to 50 with Graves' hyperthyroidism. Both conserved end residues are part of each CDR3. Each record gives: clone size, J gene, V gene, D gene, CDR3 DNA, CDR3 protein. The D gene is left open where the match is weak. Some rows mark clone size as missing; the rest say once, few, many or name a class of expanded clone.

>many|TRBJ2-2|TRBV19|NA
TGTGCCAGTAGTATAGGAGGCGCGGGCACCGGGGAGCTGTTTTTT
CASSIGGAGTGELFF
>few|TRBJ1-6|TRBV7-9|TRBD1
TGTGCCAGTACCAGGGGGGAGGGGTCACCCCTCCACTTT
CASTRGEGSPLHF
>NA|TRBJ2-7|TRBV29-1|TRBD1
TGCAGCGTTGAAGCCAGGGGGTCTGAGCAGTACTTC
CSVEARGSEQYF
>NA|TRBJ1-4|TRBV5-4|NA
TGCGCCAGCAGCCAAGATTCGGGCAGTCGTGAAAAACTGTTTTTT
CASSQDSGSREKLFF
>few|TRBJ1-1|TRBV29-1|NA
TGCAGCGTTGAAGATTATTCGGGAAGGGGCCTGAACACTGAAGCTTTCTTT
CSVEDYSGRGLNTEAFF
>NA|TRBJ2-6|TRBV7-8|TRBD2
TGTGCCAGCAGCTTACTGCCTAGCGGGAGTTTTGGGGCCAACGTCCTGACTTTC
CASSLLPSGSFGANVLTF
>many|TRBJ2-7|TRBV19|TRBD2
TGTGCCAGTAGTAAAGGACTAGCGGGGTCCTACGAGCAGTACTTC
CASSKGLAGSYEQYF
>NA|TRBJ1-3|TRBV12-3/TRBV12-4|NA
TGTGCCAGCAGCGGACCTTGGGATGGAAACACCATATATTTT
CASSGPWDGNTIYF
>many|TRBJ2-7|TRBV7-9|TRBD1
TGTGCCAGCAGCCCTTCCAGGGGGCCGTCCTACGAGCAGTACTTC
CASSPSRGPSYEQYF
>NA|TRBJ2-3|TRBV7-2|NA
TGTGCCAGCAGCTTAGATATCGGGTCAGATACGCAGTATTTT
CASSLDIGSDTQYF
>many|TRBJ1-4|TRBV2|NA
TGTGCCAGCAGTAACCGGGGGCGGGGTGAAAAACTGTTTTTT
CASSNRGRGEKLFF
>many|TRBJ1-2|TRBV10-3|NA
TGTGCCATCAGTGCAGGAATCGGGGGTCCTGGCTACACCTTC
CAISAGIGGPGYTF
>NA|TRBJ1-1|TRBV12-3/TRBV12-4|TRBD1
TGTGCCAGCAGTTTAGGGAGGGGGCGCGTGAACACTGAAGCTTTCTTT
CASSLGRGRVNTEAFF
>few|TRBJ2-2|TRBV7-2|NA
TGTGCCAGCAGCTTCTCCTCCGGGAACACCGGGGAGCTGTTTTTT
CASSFSSGNTGELFF
>many|TRBJ2-7|TRBV7-9|NA
TGTGCCAGCAGCTTAGTCGCGGACCCCTACGAGCAGTACTTC
CASSLVADPYEQYF
>NA|TRBJ2-5|TRBV20-1|TRBD2
TGCAGTGCTAGTATCCCGGGGGGGAACACAGATACGCAGTACTTC
CSASIPGGNTDTQYF
>few|TRBJ1-2|TRBV20-1|TRBD1
TGCAGTGCCGGGACAGGATTAGCTAACTATGGCTACACCTTC
CSAGTGLANYGYTF
>NA|TRBJ1-2|TRBV12-3/TRBV12-4|NA
TGTGCCAGCAATCACCTGGACAAGAACTATGGCTACACCTTC
CASNHLDKNYGYTF
>NA|TRBJ1-5|TRBV7-6|TRBD1
TGTGCCAGCAGCTCCGTTTGGACAGGGGGCCTAAGCAATCAGCCCCAGCATTTT
CASSSVWTGGLSNQPQHF
>many|TRBJ2-6|TRBV2|NA
TGTGCCAGCAGTGGTTTCCCTTTGGCCGTATTGTCTGGGGCCAACGTCCTGACTTTC
CASSGFPLAVLSGANVLTF
>many|TRBJ1-4|TRBV19|NA
TGTGCCAGTAGTAGACAGGCCCAAAAACTGTTTTTT
CASSRQAQKLFF
>once|TRBJ1-1|TRBV11-3|NA
TGTGCCAGCAGCTTAGATCATTACAGAGAGAACACTGAAGCTTTCTTT
CASSLDHYRENTEAFF
>NA|TRBJ1-2|TRBV6-1|NA
TGTGCCAGCAGTCCCACAACAGGGAGGTGGTATGGCTACACCTTC
CASSPTTGRWYGYTF
>few|TRBJ1-1|TRBV29-1|NA
TGCAGCGTGGGCGAAGGCGCGTACACTGAAGCTTTCTTT
CSVGEGAYTEAFF
>many|TRBJ2-7|TRBV29-1|NA
TGCAGCGTTGTGTGGGGGGCTCCCTACGAGCAGTACTTC
CSVVWGAPYEQYF
>many|TRBJ2-5|TRBV4-2|NA
TGTGCCAGCAGCCAAGGACCTGGTTCGAGGGAGACCCAGTACTTC
CASSQGPGSRETQYF
>NA|TRBJ1-2|TRBV11-2|NA
TGTGCCAGCAGCGGGCCAGGGGTCGACTATGGCTACACCTTC
CASSGPGVDYGYTF
>few|TRBJ2-3|TRBV7-3|TRBD2
TGTGCCAGCAGTCGTAGCGGGGGCACAGATACGCAGTATTTT
CASSRSGGTDTQYF
>many|TRBJ1-2|TRBV7-9|TRBD1
TGTGCCTCGACTCCCTCCGGGACAGGGATCAACTATGGCTACACCTTC
CASTPSGTGINYGYTF
>NA|TRBJ1-1|TRBV7-9|NA
TGTGCCAGCACCATACTACACAGGGATCGCACTGAAGCTTTCTTT
CASTILHRDRTEAFF
>NA|TRBJ2-7|TRBV10-3|TRBD2
TGTGCCACCGGGACTAGCGGGGCCTCCTACGAGCAGTACTTC
CATGTSGASYEQYF
>many|TRBJ2-5|TRBV7-8|NA
TGTGCCAGCAGCTGGGTTGGGCCCGGGGAGACCCAGTACTTC
CASSWVGPGETQYF
>many|TRBJ1-1|TRBV25-1|NA
TGTGCCAGCAGTGAATATAGGTCGGCAGGCGGCACTGAAGCTTTCTTT
CASSEYRSAGGTEAFF
>once|TRBJ2-3|TRBV15|NA
TGTGCCACCAGCGAGCGGGTGGTAACTAGCACAGATACGCAGTATTTT
CATSERVVTSTDTQYF
>few|TRBJ1-3|TRBV10-3|NA
TGTGCCATCAGTGAGTCGGCCGGAAACACCATATATTTT
CAISESAGNTIYF
>few|TRBJ2-7|TRBV7-9|NA
TGTGCCAGCGTCGGTCGGAACTTCGAGCAGTACTTC
CASVGRNFEQYF